The T cell receptor (beta chain) described here comes from a study of blood T cell repertoires in COVID-19 (dated by TCRdb to about 2020). Looking at the study overall: Collaborator samples came from the United States, Italy and Spain and covered acute and convalescent phases of COVID-19. The material from the prospective study consisted of cDNA or gDNA derived from T cells, B-cell-depleted T cells, or PBMCs. Subjects who had been exposed to COVID-19, were actively infected with it, or had recovered from it provided the deeply sampled blood TCRbeta repertoires that made up the dataset. The repertoires were released in a freely available public database intended as a resource for research on the immune response to SARS-CoV-2. Samples came from the ongoing ImmuneRACE study (first 160 participants) plus 1,254 subjects from 6 global collaborators. The sample metadata nearly always contained a de-identified subject ID, COVID-19 status, age in years and sex. Where available, HLA class I and class II types were obtained from metadata supplied by the sample provider rather than from assay-based typing.

Overall results and qualifications from the work: The amount of clinical and demographic metadata varied by source and participant and was provided uncurated.

Reading from cysteine to phenylalanine, the CDR3 counts 15 amino acids. Only the CDR3 portion is preserved as DNA: 45 bases, with reading frame beginning at the first base. The germline V gene provides CDR1 MDHEN and CDR2 SYDVKM. The germline ends are 11 bases apart after V is trimmed by 2 bases and J by 4 bases. Participants in the prospective study were enrolled through a virtual design, were aged roughly 18 to 90 years, and lived in 24 United States geographic areas. In the prospective study, cohorts were assigned on the basis of participant-reported clinical history obtained from a screening survey and a study questionnaire. Recovered participants in ImmuneRACE Cohort 3 were defined as having two consecutive negative NP/OP PCR tests, clearance from a healthcare professional, or resolution of symptoms. Each participant in the prospective study had whole blood, serum and a nasopharyngeal or oropharyngeal swab collected by mobile phlebotomists. Additional blood draws and questionnaires over an approximately 2-month period could optionally be provided by prospective study participants. Before DNA extraction, prospective study blood samples were shipped either frozen or at room temperature.

With respect to this clone: Which antigen it targets is not known. Base qualities are missing; no much larger clone stands one base away.

TCRbeta CDR3 regions were amplified from genomic DNA using the immunoSEQ Assay, a bias-controlled multiplex PCR. In the original analysis: Nucleated cell counts per sample were estimated from amplification of reference gene primers within the assay. To quantify the absolute abundance of each unique TCRbeta CDR3 rearrangement, sequence reads were collapsed and filtered. Productive Simpson clonality was computed per sample as the square root of Simpson's diversity index over productive rearrangements. Held by TCRdb, this immuneACCESS table contains in-frame sequences only and omits some clones. Under half of the omission traces to an unresolved V gene where checked; the cause of the rest is unknown. V and J calls and clone size are given by that table; D and trimming were obtained from the DNA. Counted in this sample were roughly 500,000 clones; around 89% of them appeared once. The ten largest clones take up approximately 2% of the sample.

Sequenced material: PBMCs or T cells enriched from blood (not recorded which). The chain couples TRBV28 to TRBJ2-2; TRBD2 is a possible D gene, resting on 6 matching bases. The receptor's source is a woman between 35 and 50 years old who had recovered from COVID-19. The CDR3 protein is CASSLGGIGTGELFF. The nucleotides read TGTGCCAGCAGTTTAGGGGGGATAGGCACCGGGGAGCTGTTTTTT.